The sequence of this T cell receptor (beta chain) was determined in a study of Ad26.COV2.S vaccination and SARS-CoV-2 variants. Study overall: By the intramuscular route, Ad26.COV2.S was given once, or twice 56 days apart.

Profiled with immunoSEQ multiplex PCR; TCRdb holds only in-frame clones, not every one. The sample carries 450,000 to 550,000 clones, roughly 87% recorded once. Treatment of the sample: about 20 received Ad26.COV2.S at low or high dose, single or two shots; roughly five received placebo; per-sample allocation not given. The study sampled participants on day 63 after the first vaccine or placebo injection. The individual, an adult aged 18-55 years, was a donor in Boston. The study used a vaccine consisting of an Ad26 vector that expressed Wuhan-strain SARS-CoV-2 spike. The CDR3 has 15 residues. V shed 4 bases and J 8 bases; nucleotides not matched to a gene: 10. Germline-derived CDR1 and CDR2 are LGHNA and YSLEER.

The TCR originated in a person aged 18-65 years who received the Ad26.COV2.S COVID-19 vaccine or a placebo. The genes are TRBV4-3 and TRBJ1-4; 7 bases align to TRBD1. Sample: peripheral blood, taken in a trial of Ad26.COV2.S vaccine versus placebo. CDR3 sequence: CASSRVTGVGEKLFF. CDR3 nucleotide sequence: TGCGCCAGCAGCCGCGTCACAGGGGTAGGGGAAAAACTGTTTTTT.